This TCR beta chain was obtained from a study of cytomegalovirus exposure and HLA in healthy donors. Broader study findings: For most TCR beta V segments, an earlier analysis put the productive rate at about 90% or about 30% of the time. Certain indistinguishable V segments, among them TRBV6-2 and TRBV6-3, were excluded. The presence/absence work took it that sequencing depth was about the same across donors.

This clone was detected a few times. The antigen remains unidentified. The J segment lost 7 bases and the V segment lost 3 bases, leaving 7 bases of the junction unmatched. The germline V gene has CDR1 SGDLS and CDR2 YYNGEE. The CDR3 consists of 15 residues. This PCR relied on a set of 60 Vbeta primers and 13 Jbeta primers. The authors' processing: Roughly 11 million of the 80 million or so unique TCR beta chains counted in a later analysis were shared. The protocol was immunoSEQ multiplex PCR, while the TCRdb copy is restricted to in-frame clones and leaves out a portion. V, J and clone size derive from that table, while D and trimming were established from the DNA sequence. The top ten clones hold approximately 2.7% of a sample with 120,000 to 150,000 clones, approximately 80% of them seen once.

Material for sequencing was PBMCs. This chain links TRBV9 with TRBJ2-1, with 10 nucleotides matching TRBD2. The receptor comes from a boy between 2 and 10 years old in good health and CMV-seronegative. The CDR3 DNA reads TGTGCCAGCAGCGACACGGGACTAGCGAATAATGAGCAGTTCTTC. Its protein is CASSDTGLANNEQFF.